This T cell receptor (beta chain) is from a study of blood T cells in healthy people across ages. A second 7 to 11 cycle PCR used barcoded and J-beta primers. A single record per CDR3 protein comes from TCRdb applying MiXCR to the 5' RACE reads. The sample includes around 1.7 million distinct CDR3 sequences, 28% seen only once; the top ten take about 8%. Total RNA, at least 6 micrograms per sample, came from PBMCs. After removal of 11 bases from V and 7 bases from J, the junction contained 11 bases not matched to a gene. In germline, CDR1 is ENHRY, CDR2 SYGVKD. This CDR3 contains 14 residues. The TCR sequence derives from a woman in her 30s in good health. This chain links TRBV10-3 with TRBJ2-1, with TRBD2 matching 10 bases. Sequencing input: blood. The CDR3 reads CAVGTGTSENEQFF. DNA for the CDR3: TGTGCCGTCGGCACCGGGACTAGCGAGAATGAGCAGTTCTTC.